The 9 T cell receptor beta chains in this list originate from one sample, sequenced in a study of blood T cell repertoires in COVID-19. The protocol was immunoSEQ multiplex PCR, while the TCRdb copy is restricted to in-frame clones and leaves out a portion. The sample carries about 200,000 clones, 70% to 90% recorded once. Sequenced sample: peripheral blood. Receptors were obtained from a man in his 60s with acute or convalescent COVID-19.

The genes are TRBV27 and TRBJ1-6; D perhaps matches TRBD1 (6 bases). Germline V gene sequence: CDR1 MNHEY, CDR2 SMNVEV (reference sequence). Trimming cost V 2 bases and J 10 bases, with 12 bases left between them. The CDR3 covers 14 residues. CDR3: CASSLGTIYSPLHF. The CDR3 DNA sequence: TGTGCCAGCAGTTTAGGGACAATCTACTCACCCCTCCACTTT.

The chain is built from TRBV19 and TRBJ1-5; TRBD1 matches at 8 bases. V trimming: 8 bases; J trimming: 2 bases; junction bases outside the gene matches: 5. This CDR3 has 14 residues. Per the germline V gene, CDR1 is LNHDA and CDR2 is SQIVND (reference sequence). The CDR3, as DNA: TGTGCCAGTGGGGACAGGAGGGGCAATCAGCCCCAGCATTTT. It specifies CASGDRRGNQPQHF.

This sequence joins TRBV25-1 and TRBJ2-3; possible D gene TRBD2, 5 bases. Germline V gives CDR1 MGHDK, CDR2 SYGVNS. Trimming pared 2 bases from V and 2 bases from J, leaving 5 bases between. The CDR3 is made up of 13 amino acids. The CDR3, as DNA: TGTGCCAGCAGTGAAGGACTCACAGATACGCAGTATTTT. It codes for CASSEGLTDTQYF.

CDR3 in DNA: TGCGCCAGCAGCCAGAGCGCGACCATCTACGAGCAGTACTTC. The encoded protein is CASSQSATIYEQYF. The rearrangement links TRBV4-1 to TRBJ2-7; no clear D gene. The V end lost 3 bases, the J end lost 3 bases, and 12 bases lay between the germline ends. The germline V gene has CDR1 MGHRA and CDR2 YSYEKL. The CDR3 covers 14 residues.

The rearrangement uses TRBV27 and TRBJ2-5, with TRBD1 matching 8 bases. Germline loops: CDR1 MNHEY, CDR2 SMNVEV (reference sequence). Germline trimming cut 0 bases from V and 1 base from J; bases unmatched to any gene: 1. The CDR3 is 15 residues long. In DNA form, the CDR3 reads TGTGCCAGCAGTTTATCAGGACAGGGCCAAGAGACCCAGTACTTC. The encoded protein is CASSLSGQGQETQYF.

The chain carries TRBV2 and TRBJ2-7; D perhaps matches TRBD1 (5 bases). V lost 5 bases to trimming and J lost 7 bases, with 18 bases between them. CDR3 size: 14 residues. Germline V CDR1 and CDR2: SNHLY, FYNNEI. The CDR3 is CASSPTGPQGEQYF. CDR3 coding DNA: TGTGCCAGCAGTCCAACAGGTCCGCAAGGTGAGCAGTACTTC.

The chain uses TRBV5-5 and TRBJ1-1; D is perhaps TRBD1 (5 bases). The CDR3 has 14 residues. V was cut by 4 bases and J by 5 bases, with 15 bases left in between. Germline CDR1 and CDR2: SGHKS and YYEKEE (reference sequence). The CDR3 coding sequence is TGTGCCAGCAGCCCCACTCCGGGGGTTACTGAAGCTTTCTTT. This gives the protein CASSPTPGVTEAFF.

CDR3 in amino acids: CASRMDSYEQYF. DNA of the CDR3: TGCGCCAGCAGGATGGACAGCTACGAGCAGTACTTC. J is TRBJ2-7 and V is TRBV5-1; possible D gene TRBD1, 6 bases. V lost 5 bases and J 3 bases, leaving 9 bases between the germline ends. The germline CDR1 and CDR2 sequences are SGHRS and YFSETQ. This CDR3 region has 12 residues.

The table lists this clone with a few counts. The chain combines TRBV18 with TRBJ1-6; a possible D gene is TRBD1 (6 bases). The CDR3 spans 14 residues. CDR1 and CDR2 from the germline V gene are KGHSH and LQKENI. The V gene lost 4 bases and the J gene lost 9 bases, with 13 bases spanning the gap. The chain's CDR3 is CASSRDRKGSPLHF. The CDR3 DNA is TGTGCCAGCTCACGAGACAGGAAGGGTTCACCCCTCCACTTT.